Listed below are T cell receptor beta chains from one sample, sequenced in a study of memory CD4+ T cells and cytomegalovirus serostatus. Clones were read by immunoSEQ multiplex PCR, and TCRdb kept only the in-frame ones, dropping some. The sample holds 54,000 or so clones, roughly three quarters seen once. The sequenced material came from memory CD4+ T cells from blood. The receptors derive from an adult in good health and CMV-seronegative. Each CDR3 is given without its conserved first and last residue. The order of the fields is D gene, V gene, CDR3 protein. A D gene is named only where the DNA matches it firmly.

D: .; V: TRBV6-5; CDR3: ASSPLGREQY
D: .; V: TRBV7-2; CDR3: ASSLAERTQY
D: TRBD2; V: TRBV10-3; CDR3: ATLAAGGTDTQY
D: .; V: TRBV19; CDR3: ASSKTQQGRQPQH
D: .; V: TRBV6-1; CDR3: ASRVVGVWNQPQH
D: .; V: TRBV6-6; CDR3: ASSYSSGESYGYT
D: .; V: TRBV5-6; CDR3: ASSARVAKNIQY
D: TRBD2; V: TRBV13; CDR3: ASSLGRLAGEQY
D: .; V: TRBV29-1; CDR3: SANPQANTEAF
D: TRBD1; V: TRBV2; CDR3: ARRQGGNSGANVLT
D: .; V: TRBV2; CDR3: ASSETGDRNEQF
D: .; V: TRBV2; CDR3: ASSGGRVEGNTIY
D: TRBD1; V: TRBV19; CDR3: ASSTIYRDREQF
D: .; V: TRBV5-6; CDR3: ASSQRRGNTEAF
D: TRBD1; V: TRBV15; CDR3: ATSIRQGRDELH